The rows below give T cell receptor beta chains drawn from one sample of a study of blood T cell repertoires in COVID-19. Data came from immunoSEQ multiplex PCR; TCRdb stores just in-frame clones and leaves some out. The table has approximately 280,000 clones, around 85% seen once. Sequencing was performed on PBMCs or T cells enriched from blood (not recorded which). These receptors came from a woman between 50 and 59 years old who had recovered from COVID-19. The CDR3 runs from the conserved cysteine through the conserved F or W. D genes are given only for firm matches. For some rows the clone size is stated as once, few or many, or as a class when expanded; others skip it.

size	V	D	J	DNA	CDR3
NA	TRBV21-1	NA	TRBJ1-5	TGTGCCAGCAGCAAACAGGGTTTCAATCAGCCCCAGCATTTT	CASSKQGFNQPQHF
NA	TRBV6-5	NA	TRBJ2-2	TGTGCCAGCAGCTACAGAGGGCAGGCCCCCGGGGAGCTGTTTTTT	CASSYRGQAPGELFF
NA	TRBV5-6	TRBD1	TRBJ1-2	TGTGCCAGCAGCATGGGGTACAGACAGGGCGGAAACTATGGCTACACCTTC	CASSMGYRQGGNYGYTF
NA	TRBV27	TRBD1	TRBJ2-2	TGTGCCAGCAGTTTTAACAGGGGGCGGACCGGGGAGCTGTTTTTT	CASSFNRGRTGELFF
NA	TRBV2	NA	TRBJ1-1	TGTGCCAGCACCGGACTAATGGGCACTGAAGCTTTCTTT	CASTGLMGTEAFF
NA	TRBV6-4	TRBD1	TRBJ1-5	TGTGCCAGCAGGTCTCCGGGACAGGGGGCTTGCAATCAGCCCCAGCATTTT	CASRSPGQGACNQPQHF
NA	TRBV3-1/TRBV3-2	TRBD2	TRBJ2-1	TGTGCCAGCAGCCAGGGACTAGCGGGGAACAATGAGCAGTTCTTC	CASSQGLAGNNEQFF
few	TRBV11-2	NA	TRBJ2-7	TGTGCCAGCAGCCAGGCGGGCCCCAGCTACGAGCAGTACTTC	CASSQAGPSYEQYF
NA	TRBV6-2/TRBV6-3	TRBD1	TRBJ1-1	TGTGCCAGCAGCGACGACAGGGAGGTTGTTTTCTTT	CASSDDREVVFF
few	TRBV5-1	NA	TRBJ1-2	TGCGCCAGCAGCTTGGAACGGGGTAACTATGGCTACACCTTC	CASSLERGNYGYTF
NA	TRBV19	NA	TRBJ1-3	TGTGCCAGTAGTATAGGGGCGCAGGGTCGAAACACCATATATTTT	CASSIGAQGRNTIYF
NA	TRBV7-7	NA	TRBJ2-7	TGTGCCAGCAGCTTGAGGGCAGCCGGCCCCTACGAGCAGTACTTC	CASSLRAAGPYEQYF
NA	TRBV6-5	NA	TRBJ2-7	TGTGCCAGCAGTTACTCGGATCCCAGGGTATCTTACGAGCAGTACTTC	CASSYSDPRVSYEQYF
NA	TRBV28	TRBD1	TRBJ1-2	TGTGCCAGCAGTTCCGGGACAGGGGTTTATGGCTACACCTTC	CASSSGTGVYGYTF
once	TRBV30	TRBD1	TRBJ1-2	TGTGCCTGGAAAACAGGGGCCTATGGCTACACCTTC	CAWKTGAYGYTF
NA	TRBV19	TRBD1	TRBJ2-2	TGTGCCAGTAGACCGGGACAGGGGATCGGGGAGCTGTTTTTT	CASRPGQGIGELFF
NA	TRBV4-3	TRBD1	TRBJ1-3	TGCGCCAGCAGCCAGAGCGACAGGGCTGGAAACACCATATATTTT	CASSQSDRAGNTIYF
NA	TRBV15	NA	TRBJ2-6	TGTGCCACCAGCAGAGATGCAGAGACAGGGGCCAACGTCCTGACTTTC	CATSRDAETGANVLTF
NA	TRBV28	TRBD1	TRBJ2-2	TGTGCCAGCAGTCCCCCAGGGGGCACCGGGGAGCTGTTTTTT	CASSPPGGTGELFF
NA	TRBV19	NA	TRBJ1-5	TGTGCCAGTAGTATAGGTCCGGGACTCAATCAGCCCCAGCATTTT	CASSIGPGLNQPQHF
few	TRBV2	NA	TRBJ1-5	TGTGCCAGCAGTCGCTCAGGGAACCAGCCCCAGCATTTT	CASSRSGNQPQHF
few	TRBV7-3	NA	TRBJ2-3	TGTGCCAGCAGCTCATTAGCGGTGGCCACAGATACGCAGTATTTT	CASSSLAVATDTQYF
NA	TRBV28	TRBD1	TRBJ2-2	TGTGCCAGCACTTGGGACAGGGGGCGCCCCGGGGAGCTGTTTTTT	CASTWDRGRPGELFF
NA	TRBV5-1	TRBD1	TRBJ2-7	TGCGCCAGCAGCTTGGCCAGGGGGCGCTACGAGCAGTACTTC	CASSLARGRYEQYF
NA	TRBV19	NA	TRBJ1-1	TGTGCCAGTAGTCGACAACAGGGTTCCACTGAAGCTTTCTTT	CASSRQQGSTEAFF
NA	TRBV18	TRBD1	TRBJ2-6	TGTGCCAGCTCACTGGGGACAGGGGGCTCTGGGGCCAACGTCCTGACTTTC	CASSLGTGGSGANVLTF
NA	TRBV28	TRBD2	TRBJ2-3	TGTGCCAGCAGAACCCCTCATGGACTAGCGGGACGAAGCACAGATACGCAGTATTTT	CASRTPHGLAGRSTDTQYF
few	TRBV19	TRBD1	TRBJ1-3	TGTGCCAGTAGTAACCAGGGACAGTCTGGAAACACCATATATTTT	CASSNQGQSGNTIYF
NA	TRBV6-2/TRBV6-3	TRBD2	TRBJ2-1	TGTGCCAGCAGTTATCGCACTAGCGGCAACTCCTACAATGAGCAGTTCTTC	CASSYRTSGNSYNEQFF
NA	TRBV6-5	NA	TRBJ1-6	TGTGCCAGCAGTTACTCGGGCCCTAATTCACCCCTCCACTTT	CASSYSGPNSPLHF
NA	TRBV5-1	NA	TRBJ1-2	TGCGCCAGCAGCTTGGCTGCAGGGGCAAACTATGGCTACACCTTC	CASSLAAGANYGYTF
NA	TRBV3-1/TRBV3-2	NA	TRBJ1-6	TGTGCCAGCAGCTTTAGGGGTAATTCACCCCTCCACTTT	CASSFRGNSPLHF
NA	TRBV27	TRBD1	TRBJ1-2	TGTGCCAGCAGTTTATCGGGACAGGGCTATGGCTACACCTTC	CASSLSGQGYGYTF
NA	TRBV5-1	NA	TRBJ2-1	TGCGCCAGCAGTGGAGAGGTGCGGAATGAGCAGTTCTTC	CASSGEVRNEQFF
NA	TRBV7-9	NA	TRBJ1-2	TGTGCCAGCAGCTTAGGGTACAGGATTAACTATGGCTACACCTTC	CASSLGYRINYGYTF
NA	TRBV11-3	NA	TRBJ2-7	TGTGCCAGCAGCTTAGGAGTCCTCTACGAGCAGTACTTC	CASSLGVLYEQYF
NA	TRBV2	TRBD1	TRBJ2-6	TGTGCCAGCAGTGCCTCAGGGACAGGGGTTGGGGCCAACGTCCTGACTTTC	CASSASGTGVGANVLTF
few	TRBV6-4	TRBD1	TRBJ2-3	TGTGCCAGCAGTGACTCGGAGTCGGGACAGGGCACAGATACGCAGTATTTT	CASSDSESGQGTDTQYF
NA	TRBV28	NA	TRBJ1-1	TGTGCCAGCAGTTTTCAGGGGACAAACACTGAAGCTTTCTTT	CASSFQGTNTEAFF
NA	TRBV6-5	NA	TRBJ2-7	TGTGCCACCACGACAGACAGCTCCTACGAGCAGTACTTC	CATTTDSSYEQYF
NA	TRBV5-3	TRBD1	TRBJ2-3	TGTGCCAGAAATCCTCGGCTTTCGCCAACGGGACAGGGGGATCCAGATACGCAGTATTTT	CARNPRLSPTGQGDPDTQYF
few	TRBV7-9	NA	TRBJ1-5	TGTGCCAGCAGCTTAGGCGGTCAGCCCCAGCATTTT	CASSLGGQPQHF
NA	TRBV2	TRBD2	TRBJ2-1	TGTGCCAGCAGAAGCGGGGGGAACAATGAGCAGTTCTTC	CASRSGGNNEQFF
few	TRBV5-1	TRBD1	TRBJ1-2	TGCGCCAGCAGCTTGCCGTTGGGGACAGTCACTAACTATGGCTACACCTTC	CASSLPLGTVTNYGYTF
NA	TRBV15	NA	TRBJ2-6	TGTGCCACCAGCAGAGGGGGGGACTCTGGGGCCAACGTCCTGACTTTC	CATSRGGDSGANVLTF
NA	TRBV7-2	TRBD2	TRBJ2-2	TGTGCCAGCAGCTCGACGAGACTAGCGGGAGACACCGGGGAGCTGTTTTTT	CASSSTRLAGDTGELFF
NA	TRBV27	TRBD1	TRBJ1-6	TGTGCCAGCAGTACCACCGGGACAGGGGATTCACCCCTCCACTTT	CASSTTGTGDSPLHF
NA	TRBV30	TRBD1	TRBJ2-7	TGTGCCTGGTTGCGGCCCACAGGGGGCATCTCCTACGAGCAGTACTTC	CAWLRPTGGISYEQYF
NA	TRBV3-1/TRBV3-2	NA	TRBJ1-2	TGTGCCAGCAGCACTTCTTATGGCTACACCTTC	CASSTSYGYTF
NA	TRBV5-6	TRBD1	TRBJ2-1	TGTGCCAGCAGCCCTACCCCGGGACAGATATACAATGAGCAGTTCTTC	CASSPTPGQIYNEQFF
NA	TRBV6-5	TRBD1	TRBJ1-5	TGTGCCAGCAGAACGGGACAGGGGGTGCAGCCCCAGCATTTT	CASRTGQGVQPQHF
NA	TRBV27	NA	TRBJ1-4	TGTGCCAGCATAGGGGGGGCTAATGAAAAACTGTTTTTT	CASIGGANEKLFF
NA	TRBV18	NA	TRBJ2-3	TGTGCCAGCTCACGACCACAGGATACGCAGTATTTT	CASSRPQDTQYF
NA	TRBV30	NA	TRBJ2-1	TGTGCCTGGAGTACGGGGATCTACAATGAGCAGTTCTTC	CAWSTGIYNEQFF